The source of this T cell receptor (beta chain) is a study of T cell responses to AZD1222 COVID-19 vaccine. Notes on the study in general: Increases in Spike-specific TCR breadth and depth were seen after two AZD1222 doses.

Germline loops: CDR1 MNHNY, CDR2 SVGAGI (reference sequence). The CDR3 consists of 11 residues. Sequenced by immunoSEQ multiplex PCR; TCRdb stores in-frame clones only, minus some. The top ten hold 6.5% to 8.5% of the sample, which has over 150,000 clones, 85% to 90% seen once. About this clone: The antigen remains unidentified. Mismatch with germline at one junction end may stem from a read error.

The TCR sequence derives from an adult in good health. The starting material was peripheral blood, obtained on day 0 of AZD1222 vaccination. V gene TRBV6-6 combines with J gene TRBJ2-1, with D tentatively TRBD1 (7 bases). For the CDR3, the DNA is TGTGCCAGCAGTGCGGGACAGTTCTTGGTCTTC. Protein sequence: CASSAGQFLVF.